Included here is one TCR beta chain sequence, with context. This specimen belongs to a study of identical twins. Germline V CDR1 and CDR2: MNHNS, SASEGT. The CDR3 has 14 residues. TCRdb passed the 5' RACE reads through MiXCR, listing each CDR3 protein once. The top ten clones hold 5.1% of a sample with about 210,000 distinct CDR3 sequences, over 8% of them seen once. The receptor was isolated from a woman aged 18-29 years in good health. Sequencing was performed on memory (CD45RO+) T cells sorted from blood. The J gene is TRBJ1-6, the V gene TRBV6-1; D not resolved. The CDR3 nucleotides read TGTGCTACCACCGGGCAGTTCTATAATTCACCCCTCCACTTT. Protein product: CATTGQFYNSPLHF.